The source of this T cell receptor beta chain is a study of long-term antiretroviral therapy in people with HIV. Study-wide findings and caveats: Documentation of ART adherence, viral resistance or therapy changes was absent.

On this clone: Its cognate antigen is unknown.

Version v3.0 of the immunoSEQ assay ran at survey level. TCRdb's copy holds only in-frame clones and misses some; the assay was immunoSEQ multiplex PCR. The sample consists of over 30,000 clones, 82% of them appearing once. Sample: unsorted PBMCs, taken 0.6 years after starting antiretroviral therapy. The clonotype originates from a man younger than 35 with HIV.

The CDR3 spells CASSQMLAGVSYNEQFF. DNA of the CDR3: TGCGCCAGCAGCCAAATGCTAGCGGGAGTTTCCTACAATGAGCAGTTCTTC. This chain links TRBV4-3 with TRBJ2-1; 10 bases align to TRBD2. CDR1 LGHNA and CDR2 YSLEER come from the germline V gene. The length of the CDR3 is 17 residues. V was clipped by 2 bases and J by 1 base; unmatched bases: 5.